The 32 T cell receptor beta chains in this list originate from one sample, sequenced in a study of response to subunit inactivated influenza vaccine listed by TCRdb under 2018. The method was RT-PCR. Sequenced using an Illumina HiSeq 2500. TCRdb handled the public reads itself, with Q25 trimming in fastp and clone calling in MiXCR, and kept productive beta chains. Every distinct CDR3 protein forms one entry, paired with its most common genes and DNA. This sample gives about 170,000 distinct CDR3 sequences in total; approximately 12% of them show up just once. The ten most abundant clones make up less than 30% of the sample. The same sample was also studied in work on T cells expressing NK-cell markers. The other study reports the following: TCR beta cDNA libraries were prepared using 5'RACE template switching, which introduced a universal primer site and unique molecular identifiers.

Source: CD8+ T cells sorted from PBMCs, taken roughly 12 days after vaccination. All receptors derive from a man aged 50 to 59 who received an inactivated influenza vaccine. Donor details come from another sample of the same person, matched by shared clones.

The chain carries TRBV7-2 and TRBJ2-1; 10 nucleotides align to TRBD2. The germline V gene has CDR1 SGHTA and CDR2 FQGNSA. With 6 bases clipped from V and 5 bases from J, the junction kept 10 bases outside the gene matches. The CDR3 covers 16 residues. The chain's CDR3 is CASRDSGRAHHNEQFF. CDR3 in DNA: TGTGCCAGCAGGGACAGCGGGAGGGCACACCACAATGAGCAGTTCTTC.

This clonotype was observed a handful of times. This chain links TRBV9 with TRBJ1-4, with D tentatively TRBD1 (6 bases). Germline CDR1 SGDLS, CDR2 YYNGEE. Deletions cut 3 bases from V and 2 bases from J, with 11 bases between. The CDR3 length is 15 residues. The CDR3 DNA reads as TGTGCCAGCAGCGCCGGACAGTTGACTAATGAAAAACTGTTTTTT. Amino acids: CASSAGQLTNEKLFF. The variable domain in full, completed from reference TRBV9 and TRBJ1-4, reads DSGVTQTPKHLITATGQRVTLRCSPRSGDLSVYWYQQSLDQGLQFLIQYYNGEERAKGNILERFSAQQFPDLHSELNLSSLELGDSALYFCASSAGQLTNEKLFFGSGTQLSVL.

The genes are TRBV3-1 and TRBJ2-1; no clear D. Germline CDR1 and CDR2: LGHDT and YNNKEL (reference sequence). Trimming shortened V by 5 bases and J by 4 bases, and 15 bases separated the two germline ends. The CDR3 has 15 amino acids. The DNA of the CDR3 is TGTGCCAGCAGCTCTACCCTGGGCTCTTACAATGAGCAGTTCTTC. Translation gives CASSSTLGSYNEQFF.

This clonotype turned up a few times. The CDR3 sequence: CASSRRQGLDTQYF. The DNA for the CDR3 is TGTGCCAGCAGCCGACGACAGGGGTTAGATACGCAGTATTTT. The chain recombines TRBV7-2 with TRBJ2-3; 8 nucleotides line up with TRBD1. The CDR3 covers 14 residues. Germline V gene lookup returns CDR1 SGHTA and CDR2 FQGNSA. Trimming removed 5 bases from V and 5 bases from J; junction bases left unmatched: 6. Drawing the rest from reference TRBV7-2 and TRBJ2-3, the complete variable domain is GAGVSQSPSNKVTEKGKDVELRCDPISGHTALYWYRQSLGQGLEFLIYFQGNSAPDKSGLPSDRFSAERTGGSVSTLTIQRTQQEDSAVYLCASSRRQGLDTQYFGPGTRLTVL.

This clonotype was recorded a few times. The chain links TRBV7-6 to TRBJ2-5; perhaps TRBD1 as D (5 bases). The CDR3 totals 12 residues. V shed 6 bases and J shed 4 bases, with 9 bases lying between them. Germline V gives CDR1 SGHVS, CDR2 FNYEAQ. The CDR3 DNA follows: TGTGCCAGCAGTCCAGGGTTAGAGACCCAGTACTTC. It yields the protein CASSPGLETQYF.

The CDR3 sequence: CASRWGGLAGEDRETQYF. The CDR3 DNA follows: TGTGCCAGCAGGTGGGGAGGGCTAGCGGGAGAAGACAGGGAGACCCAGTACTTC. The gene calls are TRBV2 and TRBJ2-5; 10 positions match TRBD2. The CDR3 has 18 amino acids. J lost 5 bases, V lost 6 bases, and 18 bases had no gene match. Germline CDR1 is SNHLY and CDR2 is FYNNEI.

The rearrangement joins TRBV12-3 or TRBV12-4 to TRBJ2-2, with 10 bases identical to TRBD1. This CDR3 has 19 amino acids. The DNA for the CDR3 is TGTACCCGCAGTTCCCCCGTCCCGGGACAGGGGCAGAACACCGGGGAGCTGTTTTTT. It encodes CTRSSPVPGQGQNTGELFF.

This clonotype has a handful of counts. This sequence joins TRBV5-6 and TRBJ2-1; 12 bases fit TRBD2. The CDR3 covers 16 residues. J was trimmed by 6 bases and V by 2 bases; bases with no gene match: 6. Germline V gene lookup returns CDR1 SGHDT and CDR2 YYEEEE. CDR3 nucleotides: TGTGCCAGCAGCTTCGACCGGACTAGCGGGGCCAATGAGCAGTTCTTC. It codes for CASSFDRTSGANEQFF. The full variable domain, with the rest looked up from reference TRBV5-6 and TRBJ2-1, is DAGVTQSPTHLIKTRGQQVTLRCSPKSGHDTVSWYQQALGQGPQFIFQYYEEEERQRGNFPDRFSGHQFPNYSSELNVNALLLGDSALYLCASSFDRTSGANEQFFGPGTRLTVL.

The rearrangement uses TRBV7-9 and TRBJ2-1, with D uncertain. The CDR3 runs 13 residues. Germline-derived CDR1 and CDR2 are SEHNR and FQNEAQ (reference sequence). V was shortened by 5 bases and J by 5 bases, with 10 bases between the two germline ends. The CDR3 is CASSPPINNEQFF. The CDR3 DNA reads as TGTGCCAGCAGCCCGCCGATAAACAATGAGCAGTTCTTC.

This chain joins TRBV6-1 and TRBJ2-3; the match to TRBD2 covers 8 bases. CDR1 and CDR2 from the germline V gene are MNHNS and SASEGT. This CDR3 is 15 amino acids long. J lost 6 bases, V lost 5 bases, and 10 bases had no gene match. Here the CDR3 reads CASSPSGRGFDTQYF. The CDR3 coding sequence is TGTGCCAGCAGTCCCAGCGGGAGAGGGTTTGATACGCAGTATTTT.

The CDR3 spells CASSLVQGATGELFF. The CDR3 DNA follows: TGCGCCAGCAGCTTGGTTCAGGGGGCCACCGGGGAGCTGTTTTTT. The rearrangement joins TRBV5-1 to TRBJ2-2; 8 positions match TRBD1. J gave up 4 bases and V 0 bases, and 2 bases lay outside the gene matches. Germline V gene lookup returns CDR1 SGHRS and CDR2 YFSETQ. The CDR3 runs to 15 residues.

Only a few counts were recorded for this clonotype. The chain combines TRBV20-1 with TRBJ2-1; 7 bases are shared with TRBD2. Trimming at V came to 1 base and at J to 3 bases, leaving 6 bases not matched to a gene. The germline gives CDR1 DFQATT, CDR2 SNEGSKA (reference sequence). This CDR3 has 15 amino acids. This CDR3 reads CSARGTGLLYNEQFF. The DNA for the CDR3 is TGCAGTGCTAGAGGAACGGGACTACTCTACAATGAGCAGTTCTTC.

The table lists this clonotype with a few counts. The genes are TRBV28 and TRBJ2-3; TRBD2 agrees at 7 bases. CDR1 is MDHEN and CDR2 is SYDVKM in the germline V gene. The V and J ends lost 6 bases and 6 bases, in that order; junction bases with no gene match: 15. The CDR3 consists of 16 residues. The DNA for the CDR3 is TGTGCCAGCAGAAAAGACAACTGGGAGGGTCAGGATACGCAGTATTTT. Encoded protein: CASRKDNWEGQDTQYF.

This clonotype has a handful of counts. The chain's CDR3 is CASSPDRSAPLYNEQFF. CDR3 in DNA: TGTGCCAGCAGTCCCGACAGGTCCGCGCCACTCTACAATGAGCAGTTCTTC. The J gene is TRBJ2-1, the V gene TRBV7-9; D possibly corresponds to TRBD1 (6 bases). Germline V gives CDR1 SEHNR, CDR2 FQNEAQ (reference sequence). CDR3 length: 17 amino acids. Trimming cost V 6 bases and J 3 bases, with 21 bases left between them.

This clonotype was seen a few times. The V and J genes are TRBV7-8 and TRBJ2-3; possibly TRBD2 for D (5 bases). The CDR3 is made up of 14 amino acids. The V end lost 0 bases, the J end lost 4 bases, and 8 bases lay between the germline ends. Germline V gene lookup returns CDR1 SGHVS and CDR2 FQNEAQ. CDR3 protein: CASSLALVSDTQYF. The CDR3 bases are TGTGCCAGCAGCTTAGCACTAGTTTCAGATACGCAGTATTTT.

This clonotype has a handful of counts. The chain is built from TRBV2 and TRBJ1-1; TRBD1 aligns across 7 bases. Germline loops: CDR1 SNHLY, CDR2 FYNNEI. Germline trimming cut 6 bases from V and 3 bases from J; bases unmatched to any gene: 4. The CDR3 consists of 13 residues. As DNA, the CDR3 is TGTGCCAGCAGGCGCACAGGGGACACTGAAGCTTTCTTT. Encoded protein: CASRRTGDTEAFF.

The gene calls are TRBV12-3 or TRBV12-4 and TRBJ2-2, with 9 bases that match TRBD1. The junction had 14 bases not matched to a gene; V was cut back by 5 bases and J by 4 bases. CDR3 length equals 18 residues. Written as DNA, the CDR3 is TGTGCCAGCAGTCCCATACTGGTTTCGACAGGGGGCACCGGGGAGCTGTTTTTT. This codes for CASSPILVSTGGTGELFF.

The chain couples TRBV28 to TRBJ2-4, with TRBD2 matching over 9 bases. CDR3 length: 17 amino acids. Germline CDR1 is MDHEN and CDR2 is SYDVKM. J lost 1 base, V lost 0 bases, and 4 bases had no gene match. The chain's CDR3 is CASSLWSAGGAKNIQYF. The CDR3 nucleotides read TGTGCCAGCAGTTTATGGAGTGCGGGAGGGGCCAAAAACATTCAGTACTTC.

V and J are TRBV7-9 and TRBJ2-7; 7 bases agree with TRBD2. V lost 5 bases and J lost 0; bases outside the gene matches: 13. CDR3 length: 17 residues. Germline CDR1 is SEHNR and CDR2 is FQNEAQ (reference sequence). Written as DNA, the CDR3 is TGTGCCAGCAGCCTTTCCCCCAGCGGGGCATCCTCCTACGAGCAGTACTTC. As protein: CASSLSPSGASSYEQYF.

A few counts support this clonotype. V is TRBV27 and J is TRBJ1-6; D remains unclear. Germline V gene data show CDR1 as MNHEY and CDR2 as SMNVEV (reference sequence). This CDR3 has 14 amino acids. Trimming stripped 3 bases from V and 6 bases from J, with 9 bases between. The CDR3 loop reads CASSFLQANSPLHF. The CDR3 coding sequence is TGTGCCAGCAGTTTCTTGCAGGCTAATTCACCCCTCCACTTT.

CDR3 nucleotide sequence: TGCAGCGTTAGGGTGGACTATGGCTACACCTTC. Protein: CSVRVDYGYTF. The chain uses TRBV29-1 and TRBJ1-2; D gene unclear. The germline V gene encodes CDR1 SQVTM and CDR2 ANQGSEA. The CDR3 is made up of 11 amino acids. V was cut by 5 bases and J by 3 bases, with 7 bases left in between.

Only a few counts were recorded for this clonotype. This chain uses TRBV10-3 with TRBJ1-5; D unresolved. The germline V gene has CDR1 ENHRY and CDR2 SYGVKD. The CDR3 has 10 amino acids. The V gene lost 7 bases and the J gene lost 6 bases, with 4 bases spanning the gap. CDR3 sequence reads: CAIMAQPQHF. The DNA for the CDR3 is TGTGCCATCATGGCTCAGCCCCAGCATTTT.

J is TRBJ2-7 and V is TRBV2, with 8 positions matching TRBD1. The junction had 5 bases not matched to a gene; V was cut back by 0 bases and J by 7 bases. The CDR3 spans 14 residues. Per the germline V gene, CDR1 is SNHLY and CDR2 is FYNNEI. The CDR3 is CASSEAHRGNEQYF. The CDR3 DNA is TGTGCCAGCAGTGAAGCGCACAGGGGGAATGAGCAGTACTTC.

This chain uses TRBV12-3 or TRBV12-4 with TRBJ2-1, with 8 bases that match TRBD2. The CDR3 extends over 16 amino acids. J gave up 4 bases and V 5 bases, and 10 bases lay outside the gene matches. The CDR3 protein is CASSISPAGAYNEQFF. The CDR3 DNA is TGTGCCAGCAGTATTTCCCCAGCGGGAGCTTACAATGAGCAGTTCTTC.

This clonotype appeared a few times. The chain employs TRBV14 and TRBJ2-7, with D perhaps matching TRBD1 (6 bases). The CDR3 runs 17 residues. Germline-derived CDR1 and CDR2 are SGHDN and FVKESK. The V and J ends lost 0 bases and 4 bases respectively, with 19 bases between them. CDR3 sequence reads: CASSQDMGAGGSYEQYF. The CDR3 DNA is TGTGCCAGCAGCCAAGATATGGGGGCAGGCGGATCTTACGAGCAGTACTTC.

With respect to this clonotype: This sequence may be a read error, since a much larger clone differs from it by one base. The chain recombines TRBV11-2 with TRBJ2-1; 9 bases fit TRBD2. This CDR3 is 17 amino acids long. Trimming at V came to 2 bases and at J to 8 bases, leaving 13 bases not matched to a gene. In germline, CDR1 is SGHAT, CDR2 FQNNGV. CDR3 nucleotide sequence: TGTGCCAGCAGCTTAAGGGCCGGGACTAGCTCACCCTATGAGCAGTTCTTC. This codes for CASSLRAGTSSPYEQFF.

The rearrangement links TRBV6-1 to TRBJ2-1, with D perhaps matching TRBD1 or TRBD2 (5 bases each). This CDR3 has 14 residues. V gave up 6 bases and J gave up 4 bases, with 13 bases separating them. Looked up from germline, CDR1 is MNHNS and CDR2 is SASEGT. CDR3 coding DNA: TGTGCCAGCAGCGCCGGGACCCCTTACAATGAGCAGTTCTTC. As protein: CASSAGTPYNEQFF.

V gene TRBV7-9 combines with J gene TRBJ2-7; 9 bases line up with TRBD1. There are 14 residues in the CDR3. J lost 5 bases, V lost 6 bases, and 8 bases had no gene match. Germline CDR1 and CDR2: SEHNR and FQNEAQ (reference sequence). The CDR3 DNA sequence: TGTGCCAGCAGGTCCGGGACAGGGAATAACGAGCAGTACTTC. The encoded protein is CASRSGTGNNEQYF.

This clonotype was seen only a few times. The J gene is TRBJ2-5, the V gene TRBV4-2, with TRBD1 matching 8 bases. The CDR3 loop spans 16 amino acids. Unmatched junction bases numbered 8, after V lost 0 bases and J lost 5 bases. Germline CDR1 and CDR2: LGHNA and YNFKEQ. The DNA for the CDR3 is TGTGCCAGCAGCCAAGATCCTTCAGGGGGCGCGGAGACCCAGTACTTC. Translating gives CASSQDPSGGAETQYF.

This clonotype was seen more than once but under ten times. The chain couples TRBV28 to TRBJ2-2, with D possibly TRBD2 on 6 matching bases. Trimming took off 6 bases at V and 6 bases at J, with 14 bases between the two ends. Germline V gene sequence: CDR1 MDHEN, CDR2 SYDVKM. This CDR3 is built from 14 residues. CDR3 amino acids: CASSGTRGSGELFF. The CDR3 DNA reads TGTGCCAGCAGCGGGACTCGGGGGTCCGGGGAGCTGTTTTTT. Full variable domain (outside the CDR3, taken from reference TRBV28 and TRBJ2-2): DVKVTQSSRYLVKRTGEKVFLECVQDMDHENMFWYRQDPGLGLRLIYFSYDVKMKEKGDIPEGYSVSREKKERFSLILESASTNQTSMYLCASSGTRGSGELFFGEGSRLTVL.

This clonotype showed up just a few times. The gene calls are TRBV12-3 or TRBV12-4 and TRBJ1-5; no reliable D call. The CDR3 is 16 amino acids. With 3 bases removed from V and 5 bases from J, the gap between germline ends came to 17 bases. The CDR3 loop reads CASSFFGFQIYQPQHF. The CDR3 DNA is TGTGCCAGCAGTTTTTTCGGGTTTCAGATTTATCAGCCCCAGCATTTT.

This clonotype has a handful of counts. The chain recombines TRBV20-1 with TRBJ2-7; a weak D match, TRBD1 (5 bases). The CDR3 has 14 residues. Germline values: CDR1 DFQATT, CDR2 SNEGSKA (reference sequence). The V end was cut by 1 base, the J end by 4 bases, with 14 bases between. The CDR3 nucleotides read TGCAGTGCTAGAGTGGGCGCTGGGGCGTACGAGCAGTACTTC. This encodes CSARVGAGAYEQYF.